These 10 T cell receptor beta chains originate from one sample sequenced in a study of blood T cell repertoires in COVID-19 (dated by TCRdb to about 2020). Receptor libraries were prepared by the immunoSEQ multiplex PCR assay. Not all clones reach the TCRdb copy of this immuneACCESS table, which keeps in-frame sequences only. Checked studies attribute under half of the gap to unresolved V genes and leave the rest unexplained. This sample is represented by about 73,000 clones; around 81% of them were singletons. The ten largest clones represent around 27% of the sample. Specimen: peripheral blood. The receptors were gathered from a human donor in a cohort sampled during active COVID-19.

The chain has TRBV12-3 or TRBV12-4 and TRBJ1-2; 8 bases line up with TRBD1. The CDR3 spans 13 residues. V was pared by 2 bases and J by 4 bases, with 0 bases of the junction left unmatched. As DNA, the CDR3 is TGTGCCAGCAGTTTAACAGGGGGCTATGGCTACACCTTC. As protein: CASSLTGGYGYTF.

This sequence joins TRBV7-9 and TRBJ1-1; weak D call: TRBD1 (6 bases). V lost 5 bases and J 1 base, leaving 11 bases between the germline ends. CDR1 SEHNR and CDR2 FQNEAQ come from the germline V gene (reference sequence). This CDR3 comprises 14 residues. CDR3 sequence (DNA): TGTGCCAGCAGCCAGGACAGACCGAACACTGAAGCTTTCTTT. Residues: CASSQDRPNTEAFF.

The chain couples TRBV10-3 to TRBJ2-2, with TRBD2 identical over 9 bases. The V and J ends lost 2 bases and 6 bases, in that order; junction bases with no gene match: 4. Germline CDR1 and CDR2: ENHRY and SYGVKD. The CDR3 covers 15 residues. CDR3 residues: CAISERGGASGELFF. The CDR3, as DNA: TGTGCCATCAGTGAGCGCGGGGGGGCCTCCGGGGAGCTGTTTTTT.

The chain is built from TRBV18 and TRBJ2-7; a possible D gene is TRBD2 (6 bases). This CDR3 has 15 residues. In germline, CDR1 is KGHSH, CDR2 LQKENI. V was cut by 5 bases and J by 3 bases, with 17 bases left in between. CDR3 nucleotides: TGTGCCAGCTCATCCGGGACTCCTCTCAACTACGAGCAGTACTTC. This encodes CASSSGTPLNYEQYF.

In its sample, this clone was seen a few times. V usage is TRBV6-2 or TRBV6-3 and J usage is TRBJ2-5, with D tentatively TRBD1 (6 bases). Germline CDR1 reads MNHEY; CDR2 reads SVGEGT. V was trimmed by 0 bases and J by 4 bases, leaving 12 bases between them. The CDR3 consists of 15 residues. CDR3 sequence (DNA): TGTGCCAGCAGTTACTCAGGGGGAACGGGAGAGACCCAGTACTTC. Translating gives CASSYSGGTGETQYF.

This chain joins TRBV19 and TRBJ2-1, with 8 bases aligning to TRBD1. The CDR3 is made up of 14 amino acids. Germline V gene sequence: CDR1 LNHDA, CDR2 SQIVND (reference sequence). J was trimmed by 6 bases and V by 7 bases; bases with no gene match: 8. Here the CDR3 reads CASTPGGRGNEQFF. Written as DNA, the CDR3 is TGTGCCAGTACCCCAGGGGGCCGCGGCAATGAGCAGTTCTTC.

J is TRBJ1-5 and V is TRBV6-1; D ambiguous. From germline, CDR1 is MNHNS and CDR2 SASEGT. Trimming shortened V by 3 bases and J by 3 bases, and 9 bases separated the two germline ends. The CDR3 covers 14 residues. CDR3 region: CASSDYLPNQPQHF. Written as DNA, the CDR3 is TGTGCCAGCAGTGATTATCTTCCCAATCAGCCCCAGCATTTT.

Only one count was recorded for this clone. The chain links TRBV5-1 to TRBJ1-4; D is perhaps TRBD1 (5 bases). V was shortened by 1 base and J by 2 bases, with 12 bases between the two germline ends. CDR1 is SGHRS and CDR2 is YFSETQ in the germline V gene. The CDR3 is 16 residues long. CDR3 DNA: TGCGCCAGCAGCTTGACGGGGGACCCCACTAATGAAAAACTGTTTTTT. Amino acid sequence: CASSLTGDPTNEKLFF. Filled out from reference TRBV5-1 and TRBJ1-4, the complete variable domain reads KAGVTQTPRYLIKTRGQQVTLSCSPISGHRSVSWYQQTPGQGLQFLFEYFSETQRNKGNFPGRFSGRQFSNSRSEMNVSTLELGDSALYLCASSLTGDPTNEKLFFGSGTQLSVL.

The chain carries TRBV7-9 and TRBJ1-4; no clear D. Trimming removed 3 bases from V and 7 bases from J, with 6 bases in between. The CDR3 consists of 12 residues. Germline-derived CDR1 and CDR2 are SEHNR and FQNEAQ (reference sequence). The CDR3 protein is CASSLRGEKLFF. CDR3 sequence (DNA): TGTGCCAGCAGCTTGCGGGGTGAAAAACTGTTTTTT.

This clone occurred once. The CDR3 protein is CASSLQGYNEQFF. CDR3 sequence (DNA): TGTGCCAGCAGCTTACAGGGCTACAATGAGCAGTTCTTC. The rearrangement uses TRBV7-3 and TRBJ2-1; D may be TRBD1 (5 bases). The CDR3 contains 13 residues. CDR1 is SGHTA and CDR2 is FQGTGA in the germline V gene. The V gene lost 2 bases and the J gene lost 3 bases, with 5 bases spanning the gap.